This TCR beta chain was sequenced during a study of T cell clonotyping in hematopoietic cell transplantation. Notes on this clone: Its antigen remains unknown.

The length of the CDR3 is 16 residues. Method: immunoSEQ multiplex PCR; TCRdb's copy keeps in-frame clones and lacks some. The table has just over 1,500 clones, 84% seen once; the top ten hold around 4.9%. Samples: about 28 days before transplant, then days 30, 100 and 180 after. General study findings and limits: After transplant, recipient diversity fell while pathologically expanded clonotypes grew through day 180. Broader posttransplant TCR repertoire diversity was predicted by graft donor and pretransplant recipient Inverse Simpson Index values. Cells were unsorted, so CD4 and CD8 contributions were not separated.

The chain has TRBV21-1 and TRBJ1-1. TRBV21-1 is marked as a pseudogene. The TCR comes from a male patient aged 30 to 39 who had an allogeneic stem cell transplant, so T cells may come from the graft donor. Some clones in this sample may be carry-over from other donors' samples. The source was PBMCs, collected 30 days after allogeneic stem cell transplant. The DNA of the CDR3 is TGTGCCAGCAGACGCCCTCTAGCTACAATTCGCACTGAAGCTTTCTTT. This gives the protein CASRRPLATIRTEAFF.